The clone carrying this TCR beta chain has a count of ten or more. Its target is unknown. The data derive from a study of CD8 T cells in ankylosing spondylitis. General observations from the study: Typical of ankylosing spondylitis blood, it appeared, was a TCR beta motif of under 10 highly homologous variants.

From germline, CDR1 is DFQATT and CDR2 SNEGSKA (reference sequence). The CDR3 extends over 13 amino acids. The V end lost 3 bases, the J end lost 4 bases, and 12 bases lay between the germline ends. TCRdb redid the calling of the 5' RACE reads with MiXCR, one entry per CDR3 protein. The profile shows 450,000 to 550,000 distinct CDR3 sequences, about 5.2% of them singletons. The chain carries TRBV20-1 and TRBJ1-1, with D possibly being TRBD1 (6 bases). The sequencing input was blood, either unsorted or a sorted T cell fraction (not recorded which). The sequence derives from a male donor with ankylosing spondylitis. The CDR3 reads CSASGGAPTEAFF. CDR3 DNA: TGCAGTGCTAGCGGGGGGGCGCCCACTGAAGCTTTCTTT.